Shown below are 5 T cell receptor beta chains from a single sample sequenced in a study of T cell responses to AZD1222 COVID-19 vaccine. Measured with immunoSEQ multiplex PCR; TCRdb has only the in-frame clones, and not every one. The sample shows about 200,000 clones, 85% to 95% of them seen only once. The sample consisted of peripheral blood, taken 28 days after the second AZD1222 dose. The receptors originated from an adult who received the AZD1222 COVID-19 vaccine.

The genes are TRBV19 and TRBJ2-5, with a possible D match to TRBD2 (5 bases). This CDR3 spans 13 amino acids. Germline assignment: CDR1 LNHDA and CDR2 SQIVND (reference sequence). V shed 3 bases and J shed 5 bases, with 10 bases lying between them. The CDR3 nucleotides are TGTGCCAGTAGTATGAGGCTAGCTGAGACCCAGTACTTC. This codes for CASSMRLAETQYF.

This chain links TRBV6-1 with TRBJ1-6; D is ambiguous. The germline gives CDR1 MNHNS, CDR2 SASEGT. The CDR3 sequence is 13 residues long. With 2 bases removed from V and 10 bases from J, the gap between germline ends came to 9 bases. CDR3 sequence (DNA): TGTGCCAGCAGTGAAAGGGTGGGATCACCCCTCCACTTT. Translated, it gives CASSERVGSPLHF.

This chain joins TRBV9 and TRBJ2-2; D ambiguous. Trimming removed 2 bases at V and 1 base at J, with 12 bases between. This CDR3 contains 16 residues. Looked up from germline, CDR1 is SGDLS and CDR2 is YYNGEE. CDR3 coding DNA: TGTGCCAGCAGCGTTACGGCTTGGGGGAACACCGGGGAGCTGTTTTTT. Amino acids: CASSVTAWGNTGELFF.

The chain carries TRBV20-1 and TRBJ2-5; D is unresolved. The CDR3 is 10 amino acids. The V end was cut by 4 bases, the J end by 0 bases, with 0 bases between. Germline V gene lookup returns CDR1 DFQATT and CDR2 SNEGSKA (reference sequence). The CDR3 is CSANQETQYF. The CDR3 DNA is TGCAGTGCTAACCAAGAGACCCAGTACTTC.

The V and J genes are TRBV19 and TRBJ1-4; possibly TRBD1 for D (5 bases). The germline V and J ends were trimmed by 3 bases and 8 bases, with 13 bases remaining between them. The germline gives CDR1 LNHDA, CDR2 SQIVND (reference sequence). There are 14 residues in the CDR3. DNA for the CDR3: TGTGCCAGTAGTATGGGGCAGGGCCGGGAAAAACTGTTTTTT. Encoded protein: CASSMGQGREKLFF.